A single sample gave rise to the 14 T cell receptor beta chains below, sequenced in a study of blood T cell repertoires in COVID-19. The method was immunoSEQ multiplex PCR; TCRdb's version includes in-frame clones alone and lacks a portion of them. This sample has some 14,000 clones, with around 89% found just once. The specimen was peripheral blood. These receptors were collected from a human donor in a cohort sampled during active COVID-19.

The rearrangement joins TRBV12-3 or TRBV12-4 to TRBJ1-5; D remains ambiguous. The V end lost 0 bases, the J end lost 6 bases, and 6 bases lay between the germline ends. The CDR3 runs 13 residues. CDR3 in DNA: TGTGCCAGCAGTTTAGCGCGGGCTCAGCCCCAGCATTTT. It specifies CASSLARAQPQHF.

The chain is built from TRBV29-1 and TRBJ1-3, with D uncertain. Germline V lookup: CDR1 SQVTM, CDR2 ANQGSEA. The CDR3 loop spans 11 amino acids. Trimming left V 2 bases short and J 9 bases short, with 8 bases between. This CDR3 is CSVELPGTIYF. CDR3 nucleotides: TGCAGCGTTGAATTGCCAGGCACCATATATTTT.

The rearrangement uses TRBV7-2 and TRBJ2-1; 13 nucleotides agree with TRBD2. From germline, CDR1 is SGHTA and CDR2 FQGNSA. V shed 2 bases and J 3 bases; nucleotides not matched to a gene: 1. The CDR3 totals 16 residues. The CDR3 protein is CASSLRLAGGYNEQFF. CDR3 nucleotides: TGTGCCAGCAGCTTAAGACTAGCGGGGGGCTACAATGAGCAGTTCTTC. The full variable domain, rest sourced from reference TRBV7-2 and TRBJ2-1, is GAGVSQSPSNKVTEKGKDVELRCDPISGHTALYWYRQSLGQGLEFLIYFQGNSAPDKSGLPSDRFSAERTGGSVSTLTIQRTQQEDSAVYLCASSLRLAGGYNEQFFGPGTRLTVL.

The chain uses TRBV4-3 and TRBJ1-2, with D possibly matching TRBD1 (6 bases). This CDR3 is built from 14 residues. The V gene lost 5 bases and the J gene lost 1 base, with 11 bases spanning the gap. Germline V gene lookup returns CDR1 LGHNA and CDR2 YSLEER. The CDR3 DNA is TGCGCCAGCAGCACTGACAGGAGTAACTATGGCTACACCTTC. Its protein is CASSTDRSNYGYTF.

The chain links TRBV19 to TRBJ1-3; TRBD1 is a possible D gene (6 bases). The ends were cut back, 7 bases at V and 7 bases at J, with 23 bases in the middle. Germline assignment: CDR1 LNHDA and CDR2 SQIVND (reference sequence). This CDR3 spans 16 amino acids. The CDR3 sequence: CASTDWGGLSPNTIYF. DNA of the CDR3: TGTGCCAGTACCGACTGGGGGGGCCTGTCGCCCAACACCATATATTTT.

The chain links TRBV30 to TRBJ2-3, with 7 nucleotides matching TRBD1. The CDR3 runs 13 residues. Per the germline V gene, CDR1 is GTSNPN and CDR2 is SVGIG (reference sequence). J was trimmed by 4 bases and V by 0 bases; bases with no gene match: 1. DNA of the CDR3: TGTGCCTGGAGTGTAGGGGGCCCAGATACGCAGTATTTT. Encoded protein: CAWSVGGPDTQYF.

This rearrangement joins TRBV12-5 to TRBJ1-5, with TRBD1 as a possible D gene (6 bases). CDR1 is LGHNT, CDR2 FRNRAP, per germline. The CDR3 is 14 amino acids. Trimming took off 6 bases at V and 4 bases at J, with 13 bases between the two ends. CDR3 amino acids: CASGPHRVNQPQHF. In nucleotides, the CDR3 is TGTGCTAGTGGACCGCACAGGGTTAATCAGCCCCAGCATTTT.

J is TRBJ1-3 and V is TRBV5-1; D is possibly TRBD1 (5 bases). CDR3 length: 16 amino acids. Germline loops: CDR1 SGHRS, CDR2 YFSETQ. Trimming pared 4 bases from V and 5 bases from J, leaving 19 bases between. CDR3: CASSKGLGTDRNTIYF. The CDR3, as DNA: TGCGCCAGCAGCAAGGGACTCGGGACTGACCGAAACACCATATATTTT.

The CDR3 DNA reads as TGTGCCAGCAGCCTGGACTCGGGTCTGTGGAACACCATATATTTT. Amino acids: CASSLDSGLWNTIYF. The chain couples TRBV11-2 to TRBJ1-3, with D unresolved. This CDR3 contains 15 residues. Germline CDR1 and CDR2: SGHAT and FQNNGV. The V end lost 5 bases, the J end lost 7 bases, and 18 bases lay between the germline ends.

This clone was observed a handful of times. The chain uses TRBV19 and TRBJ1-2; 10 bases fit TRBD1. The CDR3 length is 17 residues. CDR1 and CDR2 from the germline V gene are LNHDA and SQIVND (reference sequence). V shed 6 bases, J shed 4 bases, and the junction held 14 bases outside the gene matches. The DNA of the CDR3 is TGTGCCAGTAGAAAACGCGCCGGGACAGGGGTGGCCTATGGCTACACCTTC. Protein sequence: CASRKRAGTGVAYGYTF.

Here the CDR3 reads CASSFGTNTDTQYF. CDR3 coding DNA: TGTGCCAGCAGCTTTGGGACTAACACAGATACGCAGTATTTT. The chain combines TRBV7-9 with TRBJ2-3, with 7 positions matching TRBD2. CDR3 length: 14 amino acids. V shed 3 bases and J 2 bases; nucleotides not matched to a gene: 2. Germline-derived CDR1 and CDR2 are SEHNR and FQNEAQ (reference sequence).

The rearrangement links TRBV30 to TRBJ1-6; 7 bases are a match to TRBD1. CDR3 length: 13 residues. Unmatched junction bases numbered 2, after V lost 1 base and J lost 8 bases. Germline CDR1 and CDR2: GTSNPN and SVGIG (reference sequence). The CDR3 region is CAWSGDSHSPLHF. The CDR3 DNA sequence: TGTGCCTGGAGTGGGGACAGTCATTCACCCCTCCACTTT.

This chain uses TRBV19 with TRBJ1-2, with a weak D call TRBD1 (6 bases). This CDR3 comprises 13 residues. Trimming pared 8 bases from V and 0 bases from J, leaving 10 bases between. CDR1 is LNHDA, CDR2 SQIVND, per germline (reference sequence). CDR3 nucleotide sequence: TGTGCCAGTGGACAGTTAGCTAACTATGGCTACACCTTC. Protein sequence: CASGQLANYGYTF.

The V call is TRBV12-3 or TRBV12-4, the J call TRBJ1-1; TRBD1 might be the D (5 bases). V lost 6 bases and J 1 base, leaving 9 bases between the germline ends. This CDR3 is 13 amino acids long. This chain's CDR3 is CASRSTGNTEAFF. The CDR3 DNA sequence: TGTGCCAGCAGGAGTACAGGGAACACTGAAGCTTTCTTT.